These 9 T cell receptor beta chains were sequenced from one sample in a study of T cells in Graves' hyperthyroidism and ophthalmopathy (dated by TCRdb to about 2019). Library creation used multiplex PCR. Reads for this sample came from an Illumina HiSeq 2000. Amplification of TCR beta CDR3 regions was carried out from RNA transcripts. The TCR CDR3 was subjected to a first round of RT-PCR using the HTBI primer set and the Qiagen OneStep RT-PCR kit. TCRdb reprocessing: public reads trimmed at Q25 with fastp, clones called with MiXCR, in-frame beta chains kept. A single entry per CDR3 protein holds the most common genes and DNA from its merged rows. This sample is represented by under 700,000 distinct CDR3 sequences; approximately 44% of them were singletons. The ten most abundant clones make up roughly 8.2% of the sample. The material sequenced was peripheral blood or thyroid tissue (not recorded which). These receptors were collected from a woman aged 18 to 35 with Graves' hyperthyroidism. Donor details come from another sample of the same person, matched by shared clones.

This clonotype was counted only a few times. J is TRBJ2-7 and V is TRBV7-9, with D unresolved. The germline V and J ends were trimmed by 6 bases and 3 bases, with 18 bases remaining between them. This CDR3 is built from 15 residues. Germline loops: CDR1 SEHNR, CDR2 FQNEAQ (reference sequence). The CDR3 coding sequence is TGTGCCAGCAGTTACCTGTCCCCGTCCCTCTACGAGCAGTACTTC. It translates to CASSYLSPSLYEQYF.

The V and J genes are TRBV5-1 and TRBJ2-5, with D possibly matching TRBD2 (6 bases). Germline CDR1 reads SGHRS; CDR2 reads YFSETQ. The CDR3 is 16 amino acids. Trimming cost V 3 bases and J 4 bases, with 19 bases left between them. The CDR3 region is CASSWAGTPTPETQYF. The CDR3 nucleotides are TGCGCCAGCAGCTGGGCCGGGACTCCCACTCCAGAGACCCAGTACTTC. The full variable domain, completed using reference TRBV5-1 and TRBJ2-5, is KAGVTQTPRYLIKTRGQQVTLSCSPISGHRSVSWYQQTPGQGLQFLFEYFSETQRNKGNFPGRFSGRQFSNSRSEMNVSTLELGDSALYLCASSWAGTPTPETQYFGPGTRLLVL.

This clonotype was recorded a few times. V is TRBV12-3 or TRBV12-4 and J is TRBJ1-2; 7 positions match TRBD1. The junction had 12 bases not matched to a gene; V was cut back by 6 bases and J by 8 bases. The CDR3 consists of 14 residues. CDR3 in DNA: TGTGCCAGCAGCCCAGCCAACAGGGGCGGCGGCTACACCTTC. Its translation: CASSPANRGGGYTF.

The V and J genes are TRBV19 and TRBJ1-1; D unresolved. Germline loops: CDR1 LNHDA, CDR2 SQIVND (reference sequence). This CDR3 has 13 residues. V lost 5 bases and J 5 bases, leaving 12 bases between the germline ends. This chain's CDR3 is CASSRGGLTEAFF. CDR3 bases: TGTGCCAGTAGTCGGGGAGGCTTAACTGAAGCTTTCTTT.

The gene calls are TRBV29-1 and TRBJ1-1; possibly TRBD1 for D (5 bases). The germline V gene has CDR1 SQVTM and CDR2 ANQGSEA. CDR3 size: 14 residues. The CDR3: CSARTGGKSTEAFF. Written as DNA, the CDR3 is TGCAGTGCCCGAACCGGGGGAAAGAGCACTGAAGCTTTCTTT. Looking up the rest from reference TRBV29-1 and TRBJ1-1 gives the full variable domain: SAVISQKPSRDICQRGTSLTIQCQVDSQVTMMFWYRQQPGQSLTLIATANQGSEATYESGFVIDKFPISRPNLTFSTLTVSNMSPEDSSIYLCSARTGGKSTEAFFGQGTRLTVV.

The chain employs TRBV14 and TRBJ1-2; a weak D match, TRBD1 (5 bases). The CDR3 spans 14 residues. Germline V gives CDR1 SGHDN, CDR2 FVKESK. Trimming removed 4 bases from V and 6 bases from J, with 15 bases in between. The CDR3 nucleotides are TGTGCCAGCAGCCTATACGGGGCGGCCGATGGCTACACCTTC. It translates to CASSLYGAADGYTF.

This clonotype was detected many times. V usage is TRBV2 and J usage is TRBJ1-2; tentative D call: TRBD1 (6 bases). The CDR3 covers 11 residues. The V and J ends lost 7 bases and 7 bases respectively, with 10 bases between them. Germline assignment: CDR1 SNHLY and CDR2 FYNNEI. This CDR3 reads CASTTGTGYTF. The CDR3, as DNA: TGTGCCAGCACCACAGGGACTGGCTACACCTTC.

The chain employs TRBV10-3 and TRBJ1-4; D gene ambiguous. The germline gives CDR1 ENHRY, CDR2 SYGVKD. The CDR3 is 13 residues long. V gave up 3 bases and J gave up 2 bases, with 4 bases separating them. The CDR3: CAISEGTNEKLFF. DNA of the CDR3: TGTGCCATCAGTGAAGGGACTAATGAAAAACTGTTTTTT.

This chain links TRBV7-3 with TRBJ2-5; no reliable D call. CDR3 length: 16 amino acids. The germline gives CDR1 SGHTA, CDR2 FQGTGA. Trimming cost V 5 bases and J 3 bases, with 19 bases left between them. The CDR3 DNA reads as TGTGCCAGCAGCCCTGACACCGGGTATGGGGAAGAGACCCAGTACTTC. It is translated as CASSPDTGYGEETQYF.